This T cell receptor (beta chain) was observed in a study of spatial heterogeneity in lung cancer. The CDR3 runs 14 residues. V trimming: 4 bases; J trimming: 3 bases; junction bases outside the gene matches: 6. Study-wide results and caveats: Ubiquitous, expanded tumor-derived TCRs were more frequently observed in blood at resection than at follow-up.

The sample holds a few counts of this clonotype. What it binds is unknown. Using its own MiXCR run on the 5' RACE reads, TCRdb lists one record per CDR3 protein. The table lists about 45,000 distinct CDR3 sequences, about 11% of them singletons. Described time point: sample taken at primary tumor resection. Whole RNA, isolated from tumor, nontumor lung or frozen PBMC, was sequenced without prior sorting. More than 70 TRACERx patients with early, untreated non-small cell lung cancer donated samples. The source of this sequence is a female donor with early-stage non-small cell lung cancer. The sequencing here drew on PBMCs, taken at surgery. The chain employs TRBV12-3 or TRBV12-4 and TRBJ2-7; TRBD1 agrees at 7 bases. Here the CDR3 DNA reads TGTGCCAGCAGTTACACGGGACAGATCTACGAGCAGTACTTC. This sequence encodes CASSYTGQIYEQYF.